This TCR beta chain was found in a study of blood T cell repertoires in COVID-19. About the study: Whether acute or convalescent, the COVID-19 samples came from the United States, Italy and Spain. From T cells, B-cell-depleted T cells, or PBMCs came the material, which was cDNA or gDNA.

Germline V gene sequence: CDR1 MNHNS, CDR2 SASEGT. Trimming cost V 3 bases and J 7 bases, with 24 bases left between them. The CDR3 is made up of 17 amino acids. In the study's own analysis: The authors estimated nucleated cell counts from reference gene primer amplification. Only in-frame clones appear in the TCRdb table, and some are missing; sequencing was by immunoSEQ multiplex PCR. For V, J and clone size, that table is used; D and trimming come from the DNA. The sample lists under 150,000 clones; approximately 87% were seen once. The chain recombines TRBV6-1 with TRBJ1-2; D is unresolved. The sample consisted of peripheral blood. This receptor was obtained from a woman aged 40-49 years with acute or convalescent COVID-19. CDR3 in DNA: TGTGCCAGCAGTGATCCATACTTCACCCCCGGAGTGGGTGGCTACACCTTC. Translated, it gives CASSDPYFTPGVGGYTF.